These 19 T cell receptor beta chains share one sample of origin, sequenced in a study of blood T cells in healthy people across ages. Through a sample-barcoded 5' primer and a J-beta primer mix, a second PCR was run for roughly 7 to 12 cycles. TCRdb re-analysed the 5' RACE reads in MiXCR, keeping a single row per CDR3 protein. Of about a million distinct CDR3 sequences listed, roughly 48% are singletons. The sequenced material came from blood. Receptors originate from a man aged 30 to 39 in good health.

This chain links TRBV3-1 with TRBJ2-1; TRBD2 matches 10 bases. CDR3 length: 13 amino acids. Germline loops: CDR1 LGHDT, CDR2 YNNKEL (reference sequence). J gave up 8 bases and V 4 bases, and 2 bases lay outside the gene matches. CDR3 nucleotide sequence: TGTGCCAGCAGCCTCCTAGCGGGGGATGAGCAGTTCTTC. It encodes CASSLLAGDEQFF.

This clonotype was found many times. The chain's CDR3 is CASSQDPVYEQFF. The CDR3 coding sequence is TGTGCCAGCAGCCAAGACCCCGTCTATGAGCAGTTCTTC. The chain carries TRBV4-2 and TRBJ2-1; D call uncertain. The germline V gene has CDR1 LGHNA and CDR2 YNFKEQ. The ends were cut back, 0 bases at V and 8 bases at J, with 8 bases in the middle. The CDR3 has 13 residues.

V usage is TRBV12-3 or TRBV12-4 and J usage is TRBJ1-1, with TRBD1 identical over 7 bases. V shed 3 bases and J 5 bases; nucleotides not matched to a gene: 9. This CDR3 has 15 residues. The CDR3 reads CASSFYRDSQTEAFF. In nucleotides, the CDR3 is TGTGCCAGCAGTTTTTATAGGGACAGCCAGACTGAAGCTTTCTTT.

The chain has TRBV12-3 or TRBV12-4 and TRBJ2-5; possible D gene TRBD2, 7 bases. V was shortened by 0 bases and J by 11 bases, with 19 bases between the two germline ends. CDR3 size: 15 residues. In DNA, the CDR3 is TGTGCCAGCAGTTTAGCGGAAGGCGGGGGCAATGAGCAGTACTTC. Translated, it gives CASSLAEGGGNEQYF.

This clonotype showed up just a few times. CDR3 sequence reads: CASSESEGLGDTQYF. CDR3 nucleotides: TGTGCCAGCAGTGAGTCGGAGGGTCTTGGAGATACGCAGTATTTT. This rearrangement joins TRBV2 to TRBJ2-3, with D maybe TRBD2 (6 bases). CDR3 length equals 15 residues. Trimming removed 3 bases at V and 5 bases at J, with 15 bases between. The germline V gene encodes CDR1 SNHLY and CDR2 FYNNEI.

The rearrangement links TRBV20-1 to TRBJ1-1, with a weak D call TRBD1 (5 bases). This CDR3 spans 12 amino acids. The germline V gene encodes CDR1 DFQATT and CDR2 SNEGSKA (reference sequence). The V and J ends lost 3 bases and 6 bases respectively, with 11 bases between them. Here the CDR3 DNA reads TGCAGTGCTAGTAGGGGCAGGGCTGAAGCTTTCTTT. Protein: CSASRGRAEAFF.

This clonotype was seen only a few times. The chain employs TRBV3-1 and TRBJ2-1; 7 nucleotides line up with TRBD1. The CDR3 loop spans 16 amino acids. Germline CDR1 and CDR2: LGHDT and YNNKEL (reference sequence). V shed 4 bases and J 2 bases; nucleotides not matched to a gene: 8. Here the CDR3 reads CASSRDTGVPYNEQFF. CDR3 bases: TGTGCCAGCAGCCGTGACACAGGGGTCCCCTACAATGAGCAGTTCTTC.

In regard to this clonotype: This may be a read error: a much more frequent sequence differs by one nucleotide. The rearrangement links TRBV6-5 to TRBJ2-1, with 11 bases identical to TRBD1. This CDR3 has 15 residues. The V gene end was trimmed by 4 bases and the J gene end by 5 bases; junction bases not matched to a gene: 4. The germline CDR1 and CDR2 sequences are MNHEY and SVGAGI. The CDR3: CASSSPGQGDNEQFF. The CDR3 bases are TGTGCCAGCAGTTCTCCGGGACAGGGGGACAATGAGCAGTTCTTC.

This clonotype was counted once. A junction end diverges from the germline sequence, so it may reflect a read error. As DNA, the CDR3 is TGCGCCAGCAGCCCGCAACAGGGGGCGCATGGCTACACCTTT. Translation gives CASSPQQGAHGYTF. J is TRBJ1-2 and V is TRBV4-3; TRBD1 agrees at 9 bases. The CDR3 runs 14 residues. Germline V gives CDR1 LGHNA, CDR2 YSLEER.

The chain carries TRBV29-1 and TRBJ2-5; D unclear. V was shortened by 6 bases and J by 11 bases, with 22 bases between the two germline ends. CDR1 SQVTM and CDR2 ANQGSEA come from the germline V gene. The CDR3 runs to 13 residues. Written as DNA, the CDR3 is TGCAGCGTGATGCCTGGTAAATACAATGAGCAGTACTTC. Its translation is CSVMPGKYNEQYF. Variable domain in full (rest from reference TRBV29-1 and TRBJ2-5): SAVISQKPSRDICQRGTSLTIQCQVDSQVTMMFWYRQQPGQSLTLIATANQGSEATYESGFVIDKFPISRPNLTFSTLTVSNMSPEDSSIYLCSVMPGKYNEQYFGPGTRLLVL.

The chain uses TRBV6-2 or TRBV6-3 and TRBJ2-5; D remains ambiguous. Per the germline V gene, CDR1 is MNHEY and CDR2 is SVGEGT. Trimming left V 5 bases short and J 2 bases short, with 9 bases between. The CDR3 extends over 13 amino acids. CDR3 sequence: CASSRAEQETQYF. CDR3 DNA: TGTGCCAGCAGTAGGGCGGAACAAGAGACCCAGTACTTC.

This clonotype was seen more than once but under ten times. This chain joins TRBV20-1 and TRBJ2-1; 10 bases are a match to TRBD1. The CDR3 consists of 15 residues. Germline V lookup: CDR1 DFQATT, CDR2 SNEGSKA (reference sequence). After removal of 5 bases from V and 4 bases from J, the junction contained 8 bases not matched to a gene. CDR3 protein: CSALGDRGLYNEQFF. CDR3 DNA: TGCAGTGCTCTGGGGGACAGGGGCCTTTACAATGAGCAGTTCTTC.

This clonotype has a single count. The V gene is TRBV3-1, the J gene TRBJ1-1; 10 bases fit TRBD1. The CDR3 spans 15 residues. Trimming removed 1 base from V and 11 bases from J; junction bases left unmatched: 10. Germline V lookup: CDR1 LGHDT, CDR2 YNNKEL (reference sequence). As DNA, the CDR3 is TGTGCCAGCAGCCAAGCCCCGACAGGGGGCCCAAGGGCTTTCTTT. This gives the protein CASSQAPTGGPRAFF. Full variable domain (outside the CDR3, taken from reference TRBV3-1 and TRBJ1-1): DTAVSQTPKYLVTQMGNDKSIKCEQNLGHDTMYWYKQDSKKFLKIMFSYNNKELIINETVPNRFSPKSPDKAHLNLHINSLELGDSAVYFCASSQAPTGGPRAFFGQGTRLTVV.

This chain links TRBV5-1 with TRBJ1-4, with 7 positions matching TRBD1. This CDR3 region has 17 residues. Germline values: CDR1 SGHRS, CDR2 YFSETQ. Trimming at V came to 4 bases and at J to 0 bases, leaving 9 bases not matched to a gene. The CDR3 region is CASSTGQLLATNEKLFF. The DNA of the CDR3 is TGCGCCAGCAGCACGGGACAGCTACTTGCAACTAATGAAAAACTGTTTTTT.

The chain employs TRBV12-3 or TRBV12-4 and TRBJ2-1; 9 nucleotides match TRBD1. V shed 8 bases, J shed 2 bases, and the junction held 13 bases outside the gene matches. This CDR3 is built from 17 residues. CDR3 DNA: TGTGCCAGCTCGACCACAAACGGGACAGGGCCCTACAATGAGCAGTTCTTC. It is translated as CASSTTNGTGPYNEQFF.

The rearrangement uses TRBV6-5 and TRBJ2-1; 10 bases agree with TRBD2. This CDR3 has 16 amino acids. J lost 2 bases, V lost 5 bases, and 6 bases had no gene match. CDR1 and CDR2 (germline): MNHEY, SVGAGI. In DNA form, the CDR3 reads TGTGCCAGCAGTACTCTAGCGGGGGTGGCCTACAATGAGCAGTTCTTC. Encoded protein: CASSTLAGVAYNEQFF.

J is TRBJ1-5 and V is TRBV4-1, with D uncertain. From germline, CDR1 is MGHRA and CDR2 YSYEKL. The CDR3 is made up of 16 amino acids. V shed 0 bases and J shed 6 bases, with 15 bases lying between them. The DNA of the CDR3 is TGCGCCAGCAGCCAAGAGGTGGCGGAGGTAGTTCAGCCCCAGCATTTT. This codes for CASSQEVAEVVQPQHF.

The V call is TRBV7-2, the J call TRBJ2-1, with 10 bases lining up with TRBD2. Matching the DNA end better, TRBJ2-7 makes the J call doubtful. CDR1 is SGHTA, CDR2 FQGNSA, per germline. The CDR3 has 15 residues. The CDR3 protein is CASRSSGGPSYEQYF. The CDR3 coding sequence is TGTGCCAGCAGATCTAGCGGGGGCCCCTCCTACGAGCAGTACTTC.

There are a few counts of this clonotype. J is TRBJ2-3 and V is TRBV6-5; no clear D. CDR3 length: 15 residues. Germline loops: CDR1 MNHEY, CDR2 SVGAGI. Trimming removed 0 bases from V and 2 bases from J, with 9 bases in between. The chain's CDR3 is CASSYSTTNTDTQYF. The CDR3 bases are TGTGCCAGCAGTTACTCGACAACCAACACAGATACGCAGTATTTT.